These 28 T cell receptor beta chains were all obtained from the same sample, sequenced in a study of cytotoxic CD8 clonotypes in ibrutinib-treated CLL. TCRdb's copy holds only in-frame clones and misses some; the assay was immunoSEQ multiplex PCR. Of 200,000 to 250,000 clones listed, 79% are singletons. Sequencing was performed on PBMCs, taken after 12 months of ibrutinib treatment. The receptors originated from a human donor with chronic lymphocytic leukemia.

The chain uses TRBV2 and TRBJ1-2; D unresolved. Germline CDR1 is SNHLY and CDR2 is FYNNEI. The CDR3 covers 11 residues. The V gene lost 3 bases and the J gene lost 8 bases, with 7 bases spanning the gap. Here the CDR3 reads CASSDGMGYTF. CDR3 DNA: TGTGCCAGCAGTGACGGTATGGGCTACACCTTC. The variable domain in full, completed from reference TRBV2 and TRBJ1-2, reads EPEVTQTPSHQVTQMGQEVILRCVPISNHLYFYWYRQILGQKVEFLVSFYNNEISEKSEIFDDQFSVERPDGSNFTLKIRSTKLEDSAMYFCASSDGMGYTFGSGTRLTVV.

This chain uses TRBV30 with TRBJ1-3; TRBD1 agrees at 8 bases. Germline lookup yields CDR1 GTSNPN and CDR2 SVGIG (reference sequence). The V segment lost 0 bases and the J segment 4 bases; nucleotides outside the gene matches: 5. The length of the CDR3 is 15 residues. Written as DNA, the CDR3 is TGTGCCTGGAGTGTGTTCGGGACAGGAGGAAACACCATATATTTT. This codes for CAWSVFGTGGNTIYF.

V and J are TRBV5-1 and TRBJ2-3; D uncertain. V was trimmed by 2 bases and J by 0 bases, leaving 10 bases between them. CDR1 and CDR2 (germline): SGHRS, YFSETQ. The CDR3 totals 15 residues. The CDR3 bases are TGCGCCAGCAGCTTAGACCCCTTGAGCACAGATACGCAGTATTTT. Amino acid sequence: CASSLDPLSTDTQYF.

The chain joins TRBV9 to TRBJ2-3; TRBD2 matches 12 bases. The CDR3 runs to 16 residues. The trim removed 3 bases at V and 8 bases at J, leaving 10 bases unmatched. CDR1 and CDR2 from the germline V gene are SGDLS and YYNGEE. CDR3 nucleotides: TGTGCCAGCAGCGGGGCACTAGCGGGGGGCCTCGGTACGCAGTATTTT. Amino acids: CASSGALAGGLGTQYF.

The chain joins TRBV5-1 to TRBJ1-4, with 10 bases that match TRBD1. V lost 4 bases and J lost 12; bases outside the gene matches: 12. This CDR3 is 15 amino acids long. The germline V gene encodes CDR1 SGHRS and CDR2 YFSETQ. DNA for the CDR3: TGCGCCAGCAGCATCTCCGGGACAGGGGAAAGACAACTGTTTTTT. It specifies CASSISGTGERQLFF.

The rearrangement uses TRBV6-5 and TRBJ1-3; 8 nucleotides match TRBD1. The length of the CDR3 is 14 residues. Trimming at V came to 5 bases and at J to 4 bases, leaving 4 bases not matched to a gene. The germline V gene encodes CDR1 MNHEY and CDR2 SVGAGI. The CDR3 region has the DNA TGTGCCAGCAGTGGCTGGGACAGGGGAAACACCATATATTTT. Residues: CASSGWDRGNTIYF.

CDR3 nucleotide sequence: TGTGCCAGCAGCCAATGGGGAGGGGGCACAGATACGCAGTATTTT. This sequence encodes CASSQWGGGTDTQYF. V usage is TRBV4-2 and J usage is TRBJ2-3, with 7 bases identical to TRBD2. The V segment lost 2 bases and the J segment 1 base; nucleotides outside the gene matches: 3. The germline V gene has CDR1 LGHNA and CDR2 YNFKEQ. CDR3 size: 15 residues.

The chain carries TRBV13 and TRBJ2-4; 7 bases agree with TRBD2. In germline, CDR1 is PRHDT, CDR2 FYEKMQ (reference sequence). This CDR3 contains 15 residues. V dropped 4 bases and J dropped 0; count of bases not matched to a gene: 3. CDR3 coding DNA: TGTGCCAGCAGCTCATTAGCGGGAGCCAAAAACATTCAGTACTTC. Protein product: CASSSLAGAKNIQYF.

The CDR3 loop is CASSLGQTIEKLFF. DNA for the CDR3: TGCGCCAGCAGCTTGGGCCAGACCATCGAAAAACTGTTTTTT. The chain recombines TRBV5-1 with TRBJ1-4; D gene unclear. The CDR3 loop spans 14 amino acids. Trimming pared 0 bases from V and 8 bases from J, leaving 11 bases between. Germline loops: CDR1 SGHRS, CDR2 YFSETQ. Using reference TRBV5-1 and TRBJ1-4 for the parts outside the CDR3, the full variable domain is KAGVTQTPRYLIKTRGQQVTLSCSPISGHRSVSWYQQTPGQGLQFLFEYFSETQRNKGNFPGRFSGRQFSNSRSEMNVSTLELGDSALYLCASSLGQTIEKLFFGSGTQLSVL.

This chain links TRBV25-1 with TRBJ2-3; 9 nucleotides agree with TRBD1. Germline V lookup: CDR1 MGHDK, CDR2 SYGVNS. Trimming cost V 2 bases and J 3 bases; bases outside gene matches: 6. CDR3 length: 16 amino acids. CDR3 DNA: TGTGCCAGCAGTGAAGAAACAGGGGGCTTGACAGATACGCAGTATTTT. This sequence encodes CASSEETGGLTDTQYF.

This clone was counted between two and nine times. The chain employs TRBV18 and TRBJ2-5; D might be TRBD2 (5 bases). Trimming took 3 bases from V and 5 from J, leaving 10 bases between them. The length of the CDR3 is 13 residues. In germline, CDR1 is KGHSH, CDR2 LQKENI. DNA for the CDR3: TGTGCCAGCTCACCGACTGCGGGCGAGACCCAGTACTTC. The encoded protein is CASSPTAGETQYF.

The J gene is TRBJ2-2, the V gene TRBV9, with D perhaps given as TRBD1 or TRBD2 (6 bases each). Germline V CDR1 and CDR2: SGDLS, YYNGEE. The CDR3 covers 17 residues. V was cut by 4 bases and J by 1 base, with 17 bases left in between. DNA for the CDR3: TGTGCCAGCAGCCCCCGAGGGGGGATTTGGAACACCGGGGAGCTGTTTTTT. This gives the protein CASSPRGGIWNTGELFF.

This chain links TRBV10-3 with TRBJ1-1, with D unresolved. CDR1 ENHRY and CDR2 SYGVKD come from the germline V gene. The CDR3 is 13 residues long. V was cut by 6 bases and J by 1 base, with 9 bases left in between. CDR3 sequence (DNA): TGTGCCATCAGGGTCGGACCGAACACTGAAGCTTTCTTT. It specifies CAIRVGPNTEAFF.

This clone was detected only a few times. This chain connects TRBV2 to TRBJ2-7, with 8 bases fitting TRBD2. The V and J ends lost 3 bases and 3 bases, in that order; junction bases with no gene match: 4. The CDR3 totals 14 residues. The germline V gene has CDR1 SNHLY and CDR2 FYNNEI. CDR3 nucleotides: TGTGCCAGCAGTGAGGGGCTAGCGGGCTACGAGCAGTACTTC. Translation: CASSEGLAGYEQYF.

CDR3 nucleotides: TGTGCCTGGAGCGAGGGGAACACTGAAGCTTTCTTT. It translates to CAWSEGNTEAFF. The chain is built from TRBV30 and TRBJ1-1; D unclear. Germline V gene lookup returns CDR1 GTSNPN and CDR2 SVGIG (reference sequence). Deletions cut 3 bases from V and 1 base from J, with 6 bases between. This CDR3 spans 12 amino acids.

In nucleotides, the CDR3 is TGTGCCAGCAGCCCGGGACACGACGGGTACGAGCAGTACTTC. This gives the protein CASSPGHDGYEQYF. This rearrangement joins TRBV7-9 to TRBJ2-7; perhaps TRBD1 as D (6 bases). This CDR3 contains 14 residues. CDR1 SEHNR and CDR2 FQNEAQ come from the germline V gene (reference sequence). V lost 5 bases to trimming and J lost 4 bases, with 15 bases between them.

The chain combines TRBV9 with TRBJ2-5; TRBD2 might be the D (6 bases). Germline V gene sequence: CDR1 SGDLS, CDR2 YYNGEE. The CDR3 is 15 amino acids. V dropped 0 bases and J dropped 4 bases, with 13 bases sitting between them. This CDR3 is CASSVAGLLGETQYF. In DNA, the CDR3 is TGTGCCAGCAGCGTAGCGGGACTTTTGGGAGAGACCCAGTACTTC.

J is TRBJ2-7 and V is TRBV6-1, with TRBD1 as a possible D gene (5 bases). V was shortened by 8 bases and J by 3 bases, with 20 bases between the two germline ends. The CDR3 totals 15 residues. Germline assignment: CDR1 MNHNS and CDR2 SASEGT. CDR3 coding DNA: TGTGCCAGCGGTCCTGGACACCTAGACCTCTACGAGCAGTACTTC. Protein product: CASGPGHLDLYEQYF.

V usage is TRBV4-1 and J usage is TRBJ1-2; 9 positions match TRBD1. The trim removed 4 bases at V and 6 bases at J, leaving 9 bases unmatched. CDR1 and CDR2 (germline): MGHRA, YSYEKL. The CDR3 is 15 amino acids. CDR3 sequence reads: CASSPGTGQVHGYTF. The DNA for the CDR3 is TGCGCCAGCAGCCCCGGGACAGGGCAAGTCCATGGCTACACCTTC.

The J gene is TRBJ2-2, the V gene TRBV11-2, with 11 bases aligning to TRBD1. J gave up 6 bases and V 7 bases, and 7 bases lay outside the gene matches. The CDR3 has 15 residues. Germline loops: CDR1 SGHAT, CDR2 FQNNGV. CDR3 loop: CASKTGTGGPGELFF. The CDR3 coding sequence is TGTGCCAGCAAAACCGGGACAGGGGGACCCGGGGAGCTGTTTTTT.

This clone was observed many times. V usage is TRBV25-1 and J usage is TRBJ1-5, with 10 nucleotides matching TRBD1. J was trimmed by 7 bases and V by 2 bases; bases with no gene match: 8. CDR3 length: 16 residues. The germline CDR1 and CDR2 sequences are MGHDK and SYGVNS. The CDR3 region has the DNA TGTGCCAGCAGTGAAGATGGGACAGGGGTGGAACAGCCCCAGCATTTT. Amino acid sequence: CASSEDGTGVEQPQHF.

The chain is built from TRBV18 and TRBJ2-3; 9 bases line up with TRBD2. After removal of 0 bases from V and 6 bases from J, the junction contained 7 bases not matched to a gene. CDR1 is KGHSH and CDR2 is LQKENI in the germline V gene. This CDR3 is 16 amino acids long. In nucleotides, the CDR3 is TGTGCCAGCTCACCACCCAGCGGGGGGCAAGGGGATACGCAGTATTTT. This gives the protein CASSPPSGGQGDTQYF.

The J gene is TRBJ1-1, the V gene TRBV5-4; TRBD1 is a possible D gene (6 bases). The CDR3 contains 20 residues. Per the germline V gene, CDR1 is SGHNT and CDR2 is YYREEE (reference sequence). V gave up 5 bases and J gave up 3 bases, with 32 bases separating them. In DNA, the CDR3 is TGTGCCAGCAGTGTTAGTAGGACTTTAAACAGGGTAAGAATCGACACTGAAGCTTTCTTT. Protein product: CASSVSRTLNRVRIDTEAFF.

This rearrangement joins TRBV14 to TRBJ2-1; D is possibly TRBD2 (6 bases). The CDR3 totals 16 residues. V was cut by 4 bases and J by 6 bases, with 19 bases left in between. Germline CDR1 and CDR2: SGHDN and FVKESK. CDR3 protein: CASSREVGGVSNEQFF. For the CDR3, the DNA is TGTGCCAGCAGCCGGGAGGTTGGGGGAGTGAGCAATGAGCAGTTCTTC. The full variable domain, with the rest looked up from reference TRBV14 and TRBJ2-1, is EAGVTQFPSHSVIEKGQTVTLRCDPISGHDNLYWYRRVMGKEIKFLLHFVKESKQDESGMPNNRFLAERTGGTYSTLKVQPAELEDSGVYFCASSREVGGVSNEQFFGPGTRLTVL.

The V gene is TRBV18, the J gene TRBJ2-5; possible D gene TRBD2, 6 bases. Per germline, CDR1 KGHSH and CDR2 LQKENI. V dropped 0 bases and J dropped 0 bases, with 11 bases sitting between them. The CDR3 runs to 16 residues. The CDR3 sequence is CASSPPGTPYQETQYF. The CDR3 DNA sequence: TGTGCCAGCTCACCACCCGGGACTCCGTACCAAGAGACCCAGTACTTC.

This clone was counted a few times. The chain carries TRBV6-4 and TRBJ2-2; D remains ambiguous. V lost 4 bases and J 0 bases, leaving 9 bases between the germline ends. Germline loops: CDR1 MRHNA, CDR2 SNTAGT. CDR3 length: 15 amino acids. The CDR3 sequence is CASSVGNANTGELFF. The DNA of the CDR3 is TGTGCCAGCAGTGTTGGGAACGCGAACACCGGGGAGCTGTTTTTT.

The chain uses TRBV2 and TRBJ1-3, with a tentative D call TRBD1 (5 bases). The V and J ends lost 6 bases and 0 bases respectively, with 24 bases between them. This CDR3 region has 19 residues. CDR1 is SNHLY, CDR2 FYNNEI, per germline. CDR3 loop: CASRGGAGPRRSSGNTIYF. The CDR3, as DNA: TGTGCCAGCAGGGGAGGAGCAGGGCCGAGGCGAAGCTCTGGAAACACCATATATTTT.

The chain uses TRBV9 and TRBJ2-3; D call uncertain. The ends were cut back, 3 bases at V and 1 base at J, with 9 bases in the middle. This CDR3 is 14 amino acids long. Germline V gives CDR1 SGDLS, CDR2 YYNGEE. CDR3 in amino acids: CASSGLDGTDTQYF. CDR3 DNA sequence: TGTGCCAGCAGCGGGCTCGACGGCACAGATACGCAGTATTTT.